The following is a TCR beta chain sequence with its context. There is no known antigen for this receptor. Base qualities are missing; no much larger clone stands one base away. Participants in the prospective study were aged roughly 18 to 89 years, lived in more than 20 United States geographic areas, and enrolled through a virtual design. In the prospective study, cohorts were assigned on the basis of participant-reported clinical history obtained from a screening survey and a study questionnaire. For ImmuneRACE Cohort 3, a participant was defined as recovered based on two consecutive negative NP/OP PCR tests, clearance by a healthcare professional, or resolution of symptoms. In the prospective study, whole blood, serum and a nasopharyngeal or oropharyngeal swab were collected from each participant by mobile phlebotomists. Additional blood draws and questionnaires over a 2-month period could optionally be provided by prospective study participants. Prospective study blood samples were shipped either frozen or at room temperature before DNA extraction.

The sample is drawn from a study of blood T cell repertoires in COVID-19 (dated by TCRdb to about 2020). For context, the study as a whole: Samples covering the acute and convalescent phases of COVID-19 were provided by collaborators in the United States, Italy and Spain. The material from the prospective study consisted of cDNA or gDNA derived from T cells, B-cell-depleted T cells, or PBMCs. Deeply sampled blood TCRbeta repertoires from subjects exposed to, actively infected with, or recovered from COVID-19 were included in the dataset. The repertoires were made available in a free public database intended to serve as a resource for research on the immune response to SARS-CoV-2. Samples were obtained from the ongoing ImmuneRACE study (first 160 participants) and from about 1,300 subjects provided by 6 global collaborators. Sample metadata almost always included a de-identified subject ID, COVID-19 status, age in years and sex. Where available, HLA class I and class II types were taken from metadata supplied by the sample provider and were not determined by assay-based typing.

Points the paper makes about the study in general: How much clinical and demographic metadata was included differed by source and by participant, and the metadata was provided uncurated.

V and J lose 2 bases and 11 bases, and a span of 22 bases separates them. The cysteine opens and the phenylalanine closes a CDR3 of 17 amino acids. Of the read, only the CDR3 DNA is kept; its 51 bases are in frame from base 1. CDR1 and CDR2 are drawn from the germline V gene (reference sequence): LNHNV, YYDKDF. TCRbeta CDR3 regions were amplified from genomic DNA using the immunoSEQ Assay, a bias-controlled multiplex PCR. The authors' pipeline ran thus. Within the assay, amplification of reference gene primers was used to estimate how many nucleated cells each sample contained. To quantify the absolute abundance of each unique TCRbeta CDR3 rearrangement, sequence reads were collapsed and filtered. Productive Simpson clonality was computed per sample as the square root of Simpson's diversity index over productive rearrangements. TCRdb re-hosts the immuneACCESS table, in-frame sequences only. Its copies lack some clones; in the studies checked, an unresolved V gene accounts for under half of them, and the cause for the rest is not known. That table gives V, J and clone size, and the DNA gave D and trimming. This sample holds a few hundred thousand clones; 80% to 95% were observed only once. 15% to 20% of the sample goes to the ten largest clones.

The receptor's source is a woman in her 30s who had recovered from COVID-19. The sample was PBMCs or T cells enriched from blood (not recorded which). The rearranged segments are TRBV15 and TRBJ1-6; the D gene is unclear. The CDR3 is CATSRNPGRVGEPPLHF. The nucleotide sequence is TGTGCCACCAGCAGAAATCCGGGAAGGGTGGGAGAACCACCCCTCCACTTT.